This entry lists 17 T cell receptor beta chains sequenced from one sample in a study of regulatory T cells in long-lasting Graves disease. Time point meaning: persistent/refractory GD, antithyroid drugs over 5 years with positive TRAb. Making the TCR library involved RNA that had been extracted from PBMCs. CDR3-region Arm-PCR and iRepertoire HTBI primers produced the TCR beta libraries. TCRdb called the multiplex PCR reads again in MiXCR, with one record for every CDR3 protein. The data hold about 420,000 distinct CDR3 sequences, with 23% observed a single time. The sequencing here drew on peripheral blood mononuclear cells (PBMCs), taken when the disease was refractory, from a patient treated with antithyroid drugs. Source of these receptors: a female donor with Graves disease.

V and J are TRBV28 and TRBJ2-3; 14 bases are shared with TRBD2. Germline lookup yields CDR1 MDHEN and CDR2 SYDVKM. This CDR3 spans 13 amino acids. V was clipped by 8 bases and J by 10 bases; unmatched bases: 5. CDR3 DNA: TGTGCCAGCGAGACTAGCGGGAGGGGGGCGCAGTATTTT. This codes for CASETSGRGAQYF.

V usage is TRBV7-8 and J usage is TRBJ2-7; 7 bases fit TRBD2. The CDR3 spans 18 residues. Trimming removed 2 bases from V and 0 bases from J; junction bases left unmatched: 13. Germline assignment: CDR1 SGHVS and CDR2 FQNEAQ. The CDR3 bases are TGTGCCAGCAGCTTATCCCATAGTCGCCGGGGGGTCTCCTACGAGCAGTACTTC. Its translation: CASSLSHSRRGVSYEQYF.

The chain employs TRBV18 and TRBJ1-1, with 8 bases that match TRBD1. The junction had 7 bases not matched to a gene; V was cut back by 1 base and J by 6 bases. Germline CDR1 reads KGHSH; CDR2 reads LQKENI. The CDR3 is 15 amino acids. For the CDR3, the DNA is TGTGCCAGCTCACCACGACAGGGGCGAGAGGCTGAAGCTTTCTTT. Its translation: CASSPRQGREAEAFF.

In this sample, this clonotype turned up many times. The chain recombines TRBV11-2 with TRBJ1-1; D perhaps matches TRBD1 (5 bases). CDR1 SGHAT and CDR2 FQNNGV come from the germline V gene. The CDR3 is made up of 14 amino acids. Trimming removed 3 bases from V and 5 bases from J, with 13 bases in between. The CDR3 reads CASSFRGGGTEAFF. The CDR3 DNA reads as TGTGCCAGCAGCTTTCGGGGGGGGGGGACTGAAGCTTTCTTT.

With respect to this clonotype: A junction boundary mismatches the germline segment, possibly from a read error. The chain carries TRBV30 and TRBJ1-5; 8 nucleotides match TRBD1. Germline assignment: CDR1 GTSNPN and CDR2 SVGIG (reference sequence). The CDR3 is 14 residues long. The CDR3 sequence: CAWTDRADSQPQHF. The CDR3 DNA reads as TGTGCCTGGACGGACAGGGCGGATAGTCAGCCTCAGCATTTT.

This chain joins TRBV10-3 and TRBJ1-1; no definite D call. The length of the CDR3 is 15 residues. Looked up from germline, CDR1 is ENHRY and CDR2 is SYGVKD. V was shortened by 8 bases and J by 1 base, with 17 bases between the two germline ends. As DNA, the CDR3 is TGTGCCATCCAACCAGGAGCGAATGGGAACACTGAAGCTTTCTTT. Translated: CAIQPGANGNTEAFF.

This clonotype was recorded many times. The J gene is TRBJ1-2, the V gene TRBV2; possibly TRBD1 for D (5 bases). The CDR3 extends over 14 amino acids. Trimming removed 7 bases at V and 7 bases at J, with 19 bases between. Germline V CDR1 and CDR2: SNHLY, FYNNEI. The CDR3, as DNA: TGTGCCAGCACGGGACTGCAGGGACTAGGTGGCTACACCTTC. This translates into CASTGLQGLGGYTF.

This clonotype was picked up many times. V and J are TRBV28 and TRBJ1-2; no firm D call. Germline V gene data show CDR1 as MDHEN and CDR2 as SYDVKM. The CDR3 loop spans 10 amino acids. V lost 6 bases to trimming and J lost 9 bases, with 8 bases between them. CDR3 DNA sequence: TGTGCCAGCAGGGCTGGTAGCTACACCTTC. Amino acids: CASRAGSYTF.

This clonotype appeared a few times. The V call is TRBV3-1, the J call TRBJ2-5; 11 nucleotides match TRBD2. Trimming cost V 0 bases and J 3 bases; bases outside gene matches: 12. Per the germline V gene, CDR1 is LGHDT and CDR2 is YNNKEL (reference sequence). The CDR3 runs to 19 residues. This CDR3 reads CASSQDFTSGRLGEETQYF. The CDR3 coding sequence is TGTGCCAGCAGCCAAGATTTCACTAGCGGGAGATTAGGGGAAGAGACCCAGTACTTC.

This clonotype was found a few times. The chain is built from TRBV6-1 and TRBJ1-5; TRBD1 matches 9 bases. Per germline, CDR1 MNHNS and CDR2 SASEGT. This CDR3 region has 15 residues. Trimming cost V 8 bases and J 2 bases; bases outside gene matches: 7. The CDR3 bases are TGTGCCAGCCGCGGGACAGGGAGTGGCAATCAGCCCCAGCATTTT. This codes for CASRGTGSGNQPQHF.

This clonotype was observed a few times. The chain carries TRBV6-1 and TRBJ1-1; D might be TRBD1 (5 bases). Trimming took off 2 bases at V and 3 bases at J, with 13 bases between the two ends. CDR1 and CDR2 (germline): MNHNS, SASEGT. This CDR3 has 15 residues. This CDR3 reads CASSELIGVHTEAFF. For the CDR3, the DNA is TGTGCCAGCAGTGAATTGATAGGGGTACACACTGAAGCTTTCTTT.

This clonotype showed up many times. The chain is built from TRBV20-1 and TRBJ2-7; 8 nucleotides align to TRBD1. J lost 1 base, V lost 3 bases, and 5 bases had no gene match. The CDR3 spans 14 residues. Germline loops: CDR1 DFQATT, CDR2 SNEGSKA (reference sequence). CDR3 bases: TGCAGTGCTAGTGAGACAGGGGAGTCCTACGAGCAGTACTTC. Its protein is CSASETGESYEQYF.

CDR3 in DNA: TGTGCCAGCAGGCCGACAGGGGCTAATGAAAAACTGTTTTTT. This gives the protein CASRPTGANEKLFF. J is TRBJ1-4 and V is TRBV7-9, with TRBD1 matching over 8 bases. The ends lost 6 bases at V and 3 bases at J; junction bases unmatched: 3. There are 14 residues in the CDR3. Germline lookup yields CDR1 SEHNR and CDR2 FQNEAQ (reference sequence).

This clonotype was found a few times. The chain employs TRBV19 and TRBJ1-5, with D tentatively TRBD1 (6 bases). The CDR3 is 16 residues long. The V end lost 4 bases, the J end lost 3 bases, and 16 bases lay between the germline ends. The germline V gene has CDR1 LNHDA and CDR2 SQIVND (reference sequence). CDR3: CASSTTQDSFNQPQHF. The DNA for the CDR3 is TGTGCCAGTAGTACGACCCAGGACAGTTTCAATCAGCCCCAGCATTTT.

The rearrangement uses TRBV3-1 and TRBJ1-2; the D is unclear. This CDR3 is built from 14 residues. Per germline, CDR1 LGHDT and CDR2 YNNKEL (reference sequence). Trimming removed 0 bases from V and 4 bases from J, with 9 bases in between. CDR3 DNA: TGTGCCAGCAGCCAAGATTCCGGGAGCTATGGCTACACCTTC. Its protein is CASSQDSGSYGYTF.

The genes are TRBV7-9 and TRBJ2-7; 7 bases match TRBD1. The junction had 5 bases not matched to a gene; V was cut back by 4 bases and J by 5 bases. Germline CDR1 reads SEHNR; CDR2 reads FQNEAQ (reference sequence). CDR3 length: 13 residues. The CDR3 region is CASSSQGKDEQYF. In DNA, the CDR3 is TGTGCCAGCAGCTCACAGGGGAAGGACGAGCAGTACTTC.

Comments on this clonotype: Since a much larger clone is just one base distant, this may be a read error. CDR3 protein: CASNHPGTQPYEQYF. CDR3 coding DNA: TGTGCCAGCAACCACCCAGGGACACAACCGTACGAGCAGTACTTC. The V gene is TRBV6-1, the J gene TRBJ2-7, with D perhaps TRBD1 (6 bases). Trimming shortened V by 7 bases and J by 4 bases, and 20 bases separated the two germline ends. The CDR3 has 15 residues. Germline V gene data show CDR1 as MNHNS and CDR2 as SASEGT.